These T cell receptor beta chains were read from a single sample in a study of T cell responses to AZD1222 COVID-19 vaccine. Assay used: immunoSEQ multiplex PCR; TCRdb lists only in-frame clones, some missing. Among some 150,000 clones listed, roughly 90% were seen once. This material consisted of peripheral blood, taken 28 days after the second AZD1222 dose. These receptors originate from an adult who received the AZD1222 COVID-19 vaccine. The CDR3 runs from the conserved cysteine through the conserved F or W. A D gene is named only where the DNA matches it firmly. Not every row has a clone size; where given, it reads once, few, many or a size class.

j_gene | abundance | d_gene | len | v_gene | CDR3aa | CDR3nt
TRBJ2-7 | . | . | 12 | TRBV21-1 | CASSLDTDEQYF | TGTGCCAGCAGCCTCGACACGGATGAGCAGTACTTC
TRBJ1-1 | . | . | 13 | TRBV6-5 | CASSYDGDTEAFF | TGTGCCAGCAGTTACGACGGTGACACTGAAGCTTTCTTT
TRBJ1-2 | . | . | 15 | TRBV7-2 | CASSLGQSLTYGYTF | TGTGCCAGCAGCTTAGGCCAATCGCTGACCTATGGCTACACCTTC
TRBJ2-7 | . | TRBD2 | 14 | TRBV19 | CASSITSGNYEQYF | TGTGCCAGTAGTATAACTAGCGGGAACTACGAGCAGTACTTC
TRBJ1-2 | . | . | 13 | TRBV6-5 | CASSYSRWGGYTF | TGTGCCAGCAGTTACTCGAGGTGGGGTGGCTACACCTTC
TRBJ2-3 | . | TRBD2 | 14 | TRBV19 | CASSIGGGPDTQYF | TGTGCCAGTAGTATAGGGGGGGGACCAGATACGCAGTATTTT
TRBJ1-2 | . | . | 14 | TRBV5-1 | CASSLAGQGSGYTF | TGCGCCAGCAGCTTGGCCGGGCAGGGGAGCGGCTACACCTTC
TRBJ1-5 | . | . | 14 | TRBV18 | CASSQGPRGQPQHF | TGTGCCAGCTCACAGGGCCCAAGGGGTCAGCCCCAGCATTTT
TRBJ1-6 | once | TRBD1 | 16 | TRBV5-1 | CASSEGQDSYNSPLHF | TGCGCCAGCAGCGAGGGACAGGACTCCTATAATTCACCCCTCCACTTT
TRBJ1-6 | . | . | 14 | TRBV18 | CASSPGRNDSPLHF | TGTGCCAGCTCACCAGGCAGGAACGATTCACCCCTCCACTTT
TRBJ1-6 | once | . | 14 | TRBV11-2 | CASSFTEGGSPLHF | TGTGCCAGCAGCTTCACGGAAGGTGGTTCACCCCTCCACTTT
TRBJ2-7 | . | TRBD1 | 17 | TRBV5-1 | CASSRTTGGFSIYEQYF | TGCGCCAGCAGCCGGACGACAGGGGGTTTTTCGATCTACGAGCAGTACTTC
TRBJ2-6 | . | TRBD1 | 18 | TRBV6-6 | CASSPFGTGNSGANVLTF | TGTGCCAGCAGTCCCTTTGGGACAGGCAACTCTGGGGCCAACGTCCTGACTTTC